The 17 T cell receptor beta chains given below trace back to one sample, sequenced in a study of T cell repertoires in cytomegalovirus infection. MiXCR, applied by TCRdb to the reads, yields one record per CDR3 protein. The sample lists 510,000 or so distinct CDR3 sequences, around 27% occurring once. The sequenced material came from PBMCs. These receptors came from a human donor in good health (CMV status not recorded). Some clones in this sample may be carry-over from other donors' samples.

V usage is TRBV6-1 and J usage is TRBJ1-1; 7 bases line up with TRBD1. V was pared by 5 bases and J by 5 bases, with 17 bases of the junction left unmatched. Germline V CDR1 and CDR2: MNHNS, SASEGT. CDR3 length equals 17 residues. CDR3 amino acids: CASSSGATGAGGTEAFF. DNA of the CDR3: TGTGCCAGCAGTTCTGGGGCCACAGGGGCGGGGGGAACTGAAGCTTTCTTT.

Note on this clonotype: The conserved phenylalanine or tryptophan normally closing the CDR3 is absent here, so this likely arose from a read error. The DNA is left out, because the CDR3 cannot be placed on it with certainty; the CDR3 is given as TCRdb lists it. This sequence joins TRBV28 and TRBJ2-5; no DNA check was done on the table's D call, TRBD2. The CDR3 contains 12 residues when both ends are counted. In germline, CDR1 is MDHEN, CDR2 SYDVKM. The CDR3 protein is CASSLPSTHCHS.

This clonotype was counted only a few times. V and J are TRBV28 and TRBJ2-7; D remains unclear. Germline CDR1 reads MDHEN; CDR2 reads SYDVKM. Trimming stripped 3 bases from V and 1 base from J, with 10 bases between. This CDR3 has 14 amino acids. CDR3 nucleotide sequence: TGTGCCAGCAGTTTGGGTGACGCTTCCTACGAGCAGTACTTC. As protein: CASSLGDASYEQYF. Together with reference TRBV28 and TRBJ2-7, the CDR3 gives the full variable domain: DVKVTQSSRYLVKRTGEKVFLECVQDMDHENMFWYRQDPGLGLRLIYFSYDVKMKEKGDIPEGYSVSREKKERFSLILESASTNQTSMYLCASSLGDASYEQYFGPGTRLTVT.

The chain combines TRBV5-1 with TRBJ1-5; no firm D call. The CDR3 is 16 amino acids. V was cut by 0 bases and J by 7 bases, with 17 bases left in between. Germline V gene data show CDR1 as SGHRS and CDR2 as YFSETQ. The CDR3, as DNA: TGCGCCAGCAGCTTGGGAGGTGACACCAAAAACCAGCCCCAGCATTTT. Translating gives CASSLGGDTKNQPQHF.

Many counts were recorded for this clonotype. The CDR3, as DNA: TGTGCCAGCAGTAAAAATCCGGGACAGGGTGTCGAGCAGTACTTC. Translated, it gives CASSKNPGQGVEQYF. This rearrangement joins TRBV7-3 to TRBJ2-7; 9 positions match TRBD1. The length of the CDR3 is 15 residues. Germline-derived CDR1 and CDR2 are SGHTA and FQGTGA. Losses at the gene ends were 6 bases for V and 6 bases for J; bases not matched to a gene: 12.

The sample holds many counts of this clonotype. The chain combines TRBV7-8 with TRBJ1-1; TRBD1 matches 12 bases. CDR3 size: 16 residues. The V and J ends lost 5 bases and 2 bases, in that order; junction bases with no gene match: 6. Germline assignment: CDR1 SGHVS and CDR2 FQNEAQ. This CDR3 reads CASSPGTGGRNTEAFF. In DNA form, the CDR3 reads TGTGCCAGCAGCCCCGGGACAGGGGGCCGTAACACTGAAGCTTTCTTT. Combining the CDR3 with reference TRBV7-8 and TRBJ1-1 gives the whole variable domain GAGVSQSPRYKVAKRGQDVALRCDPISGHVSLFWYQQALGQGPEFLTYFQNEAQLDKSGLPSDRFFAERPEGSVSTLKIQRTQQEDSAVYLCASSPGTGGRNTEAFFGQGTRLTVV.

The V call is TRBV28, the J call TRBJ2-5, with a tentative D call TRBD1 (6 bases). The CDR3 totals 13 residues. The V and J ends lost 6 bases and 3 bases respectively, with 11 bases between them. CDR1 is MDHEN, CDR2 SYDVKM, per germline. The CDR3 loop reads CASSHQGKETQYF. The DNA of the CDR3 is TGTGCCAGCAGCCATCAGGGGAAAGAGACCCAGTACTTC.

This clonotype was found many times. This chain links TRBV7-8 with TRBJ2-1; 10 nucleotides align to TRBD2. The trim removed 3 bases at V and 3 bases at J, leaving 8 bases unmatched. Germline V gene data show CDR1 as SGHVS and CDR2 as FQNEAQ. This CDR3 is built from 17 residues. The CDR3 protein is CASSFNLAGVVYNEQFF. CDR3 bases: TGTGCCAGCAGCTTCAATCTAGCGGGAGTGGTCTACAATGAGCAGTTCTTC.

This clonotype was recorded many times. V usage is TRBV7-3 and J usage is TRBJ1-1; D remains ambiguous. This CDR3 has 15 residues. CDR1 SGHTA and CDR2 FQGTGA come from the germline V gene. Deletions cut 5 bases from V and 4 bases from J, with 17 bases between. In nucleotides, the CDR3 is TGTGCCAGCAGCCCCGACCCCGCCCTGGGCACTGAAGCTTTCTTT. As protein: CASSPDPALGTEAFF.

The chain couples TRBV7-9 to TRBJ2-1; a possible D gene is TRBD2 (7 bases). The V and J ends lost 8 bases and 5 bases respectively, with 22 bases between them. There are 16 residues in the CDR3. CDR1 and CDR2 (germline): SEHNR, FQNEAQ (reference sequence). CDR3 region: CASSLGGGAANNEQFF. Here the CDR3 DNA reads TGTGCCAGCTCTCTAGGGGGAGGGGCCGCTAACAATGAGCAGTTCTTC.

Only a few counts were recorded for this clonotype. This chain links TRBV12-3 or TRBV12-4 with TRBJ1-4, with D tentatively TRBD1 (6 bases). The CDR3 is 17 amino acids. V was pared by 3 bases and J by 7 bases, with 21 bases between. The CDR3 DNA is TGTGCCAGCAGTTTCGGTTCGAGGGGGGCAAGCTTTGAAAAACTGTTTTTT. It specifies CASSFGSRGASFEKLFF.

This clonotype was counted a few times. The CDR3 bases are TGTGCCACCAGCAGAGATTTGGGGGACAATCAGCCCCAGCATTTT. Protein: CATSRDLGDNQPQHF. The chain recombines TRBV15 with TRBJ1-5; TRBD1 is a possible D gene (5 bases). In germline, CDR1 is LNHNV, CDR2 YYDKDF (reference sequence). This CDR3 spans 15 amino acids. V shed 0 bases and J shed 3 bases, with 9 bases lying between them.

This clonotype was recorded at least ten times. J is TRBJ2-1 and V is TRBV7-6; perhaps TRBD2 as D (6 bases). V lost 5 bases, J lost 8 bases, and 22 bases lay in between. Germline V CDR1 and CDR2: SGHVS, FNYEAQ. The CDR3 contains 16 residues. The CDR3 is CASSRPGGLPLDEQFF. In DNA form, the CDR3 reads TGTGCCAGCAGCCGACCGGGTGGACTACCTCTCGATGAGCAGTTCTTC.

This clonotype was counted between two and nine times. The chain joins TRBV6-1 to TRBJ2-1, with 8 bases identical to TRBD1. The CDR3 consists of 14 residues. Germline CDR1 is MNHNS and CDR2 is SASEGT. Trimming took 4 bases from V and 8 from J; bases not matched to a gene: 7. This CDR3 reads CASSGQGAGDEQFF. CDR3 DNA sequence: TGTGCCAGCAGTGGGCAGGGGGCAGGCGATGAGCAGTTCTTC.

V gene TRBV6-5 combines with J gene TRBJ1-6, with D unclear. CDR1 is MNHEY and CDR2 is SVGAGI in the germline V gene. This CDR3 contains 14 residues. Trimming took off 0 bases at V and 9 bases at J, with 9 bases between the two ends. The CDR3 protein is CASSYSDLGSPLHF. DNA for the CDR3: TGTGCCAGCAGTTACTCAGACTTGGGTTCACCCCTCCACTTT.

In its sample, this clonotype was seen a few times. The genes are TRBV29-1 and TRBJ2-1; D call uncertain. The germline V gene encodes CDR1 SQVTM and CDR2 ANQGSEA. Trimming took 3 bases from V and 10 from J, leaving 10 bases between them. CDR3 length equals 11 residues. CDR3 residues: CSVDRVREQFF. The CDR3, as DNA: TGCAGCGTTGATAGGGTCCGCGAGCAGTTCTTC.

The chain combines TRBV6-1 with TRBJ1-6, with TRBD1 matching over 9 bases. CDR3 length: 14 residues. V shed 4 bases and J 6 bases; nucleotides not matched to a gene: 1. The germline V gene encodes CDR1 MNHNS and CDR2 SASEGT. In DNA, the CDR3 is TGTGCCAGCAGTGGGACAGGGGTTAATTCACCCCTCCACTTT. Translation: CASSGTGVNSPLHF.